The TCR beta chain described here comes from a study of blood T cell repertoires in COVID-19. Study-wide context: The samples span acute and convalescent COVID-19 from the United States, Italy and Spain. T cells, B-cell-depleted T cells, or PBMCs provided the cDNA or gDNA that served as material.

Germline V lookup: CDR1 MNHEY, CDR2 SVGEGT. This CDR3 region has 13 residues. Trimming pared 2 bases from V and 5 bases from J, leaving 9 bases between. Per the original methods: Quantification of nucleated cells was approximated via reference gene primer amplification. Sequenced by immunoSEQ multiplex PCR; TCRdb stores in-frame clones only, minus some. The V and J calls and the clone size are those of that table, but D and trimming were determined from the DNA. The data show under 60,000 clones, approximately 87% seen once. Sequencing input: peripheral blood. The rearrangement joins TRBV6-2 or TRBV6-3 to TRBJ1-2, with D hard to call. The clonotype originates from a human donor in a cohort sampled during active COVID-19. CDR3 loop: CASSYAEHYGYTF. The CDR3 DNA sequence: TGTGCCAGCAGTTACGCAGAACATTATGGCTACACCTTC.